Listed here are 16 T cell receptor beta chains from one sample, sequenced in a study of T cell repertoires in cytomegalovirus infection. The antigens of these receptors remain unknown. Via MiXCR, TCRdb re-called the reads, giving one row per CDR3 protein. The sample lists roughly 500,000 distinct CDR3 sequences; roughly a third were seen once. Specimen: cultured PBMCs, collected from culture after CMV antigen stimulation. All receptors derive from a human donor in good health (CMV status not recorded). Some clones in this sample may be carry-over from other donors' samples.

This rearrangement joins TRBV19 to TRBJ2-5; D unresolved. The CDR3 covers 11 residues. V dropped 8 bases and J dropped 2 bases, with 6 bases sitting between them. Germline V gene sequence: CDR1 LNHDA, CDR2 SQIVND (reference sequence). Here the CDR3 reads CASESQETQYF. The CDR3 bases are TGTGCCAGTGAGAGTCAAGAGACCCAGTACTTC.

The chain's CDR3 is CASSPFDGNEQFF. CDR3 coding DNA: TGTGCCAGCTCACCATTCGACGGGAATGAGCAGTTCTTC. This chain uses TRBV18 with TRBJ2-1; D is undetermined. The CDR3 spans 13 residues. V lost 2 bases and J 7 bases, leaving 9 bases between the germline ends. The germline gives CDR1 KGHSH, CDR2 LQKENI.

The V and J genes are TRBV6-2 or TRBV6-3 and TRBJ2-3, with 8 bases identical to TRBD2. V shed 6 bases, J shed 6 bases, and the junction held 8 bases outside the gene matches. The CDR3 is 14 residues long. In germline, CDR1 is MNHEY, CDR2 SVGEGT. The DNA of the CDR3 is TGTGCCAGCAGGGGGACTAGGGAATCGGATACGCAGTATTTT. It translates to CASRGTRESDTQYF.

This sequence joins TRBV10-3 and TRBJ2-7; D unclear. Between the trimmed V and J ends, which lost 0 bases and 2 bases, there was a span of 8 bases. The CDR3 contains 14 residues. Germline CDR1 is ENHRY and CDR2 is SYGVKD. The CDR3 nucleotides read TGTGCCATCAGTGAGTCCAGGCAGACCTACGAGCAGTACTTC. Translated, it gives CAISESRQTYEQYF.

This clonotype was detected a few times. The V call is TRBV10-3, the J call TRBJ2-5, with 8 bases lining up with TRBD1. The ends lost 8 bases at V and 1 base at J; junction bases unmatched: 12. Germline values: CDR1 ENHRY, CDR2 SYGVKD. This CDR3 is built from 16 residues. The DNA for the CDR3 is TGTGCCATCGGGGGGAGACAGGGGTTTTCCCAAGAGACCCAGTACTTC. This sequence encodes CAIGGRQGFSQETQYF.

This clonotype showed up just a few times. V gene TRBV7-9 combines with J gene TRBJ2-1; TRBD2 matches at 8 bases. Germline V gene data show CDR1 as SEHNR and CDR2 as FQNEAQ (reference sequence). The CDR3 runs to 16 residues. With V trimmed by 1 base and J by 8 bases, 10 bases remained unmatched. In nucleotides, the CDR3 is TGTGCCAGCAGCTTAGGCACCAGCGGGAGCACGGATGAGCAGTTCTTC. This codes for CASSLGTSGSTDEQFF.

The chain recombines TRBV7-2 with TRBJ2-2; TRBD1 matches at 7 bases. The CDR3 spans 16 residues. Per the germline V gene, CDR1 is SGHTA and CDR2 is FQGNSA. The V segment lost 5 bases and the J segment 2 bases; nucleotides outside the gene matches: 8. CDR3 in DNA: TGTGCCAGCAGCATTCCACAGGGGCCAAACACCGGGGAGCTGTTTTTT. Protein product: CASSIPQGPNTGELFF.

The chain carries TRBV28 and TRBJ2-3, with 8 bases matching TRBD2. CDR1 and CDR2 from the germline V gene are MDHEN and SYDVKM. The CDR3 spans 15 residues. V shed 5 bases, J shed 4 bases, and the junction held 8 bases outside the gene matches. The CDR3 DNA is TGTGCCAGCAGTCCGAGCGGGAGAGTTTCAGATACGCAGTATTTT. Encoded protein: CASSPSGRVSDTQYF.

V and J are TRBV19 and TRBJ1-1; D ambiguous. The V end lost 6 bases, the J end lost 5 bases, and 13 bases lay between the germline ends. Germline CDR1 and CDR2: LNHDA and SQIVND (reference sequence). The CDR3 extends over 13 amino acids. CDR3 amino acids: CASRRREATEAFF. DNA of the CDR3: TGTGCCAGTAGGAGGCGGGAGGCGACTGAAGCTTTCTTT.

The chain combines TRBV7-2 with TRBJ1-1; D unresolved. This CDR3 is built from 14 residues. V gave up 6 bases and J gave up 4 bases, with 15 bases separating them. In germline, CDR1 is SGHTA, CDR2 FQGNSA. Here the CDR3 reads CASRSSELSTEAFF. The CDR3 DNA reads TGTGCCAGCAGATCCTCAGAGCTCAGCACTGAAGCTTTCTTT.

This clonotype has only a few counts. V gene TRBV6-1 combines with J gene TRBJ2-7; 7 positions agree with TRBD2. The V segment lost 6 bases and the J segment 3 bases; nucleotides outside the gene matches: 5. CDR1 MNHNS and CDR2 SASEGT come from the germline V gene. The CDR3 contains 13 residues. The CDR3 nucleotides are TGTGCCAGCAGCCCGGGACTAATCTACGAGCAGTACTTC. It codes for CASSPGLIYEQYF.

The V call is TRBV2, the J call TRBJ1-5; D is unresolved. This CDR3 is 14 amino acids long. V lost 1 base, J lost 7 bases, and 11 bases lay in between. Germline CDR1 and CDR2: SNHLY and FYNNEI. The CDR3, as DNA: TGTGCCAGCAGTGAAGTCGCGGCGGGCCAGCCCCAGCATTTT. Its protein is CASSEVAAGQPQHF.

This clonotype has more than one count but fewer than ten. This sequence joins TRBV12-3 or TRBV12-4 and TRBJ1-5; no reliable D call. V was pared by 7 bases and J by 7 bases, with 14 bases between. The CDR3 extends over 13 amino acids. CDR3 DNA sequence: TGTGCCAGCACCTGGGAGGGAAGGCAGCCCCAGCATTTT. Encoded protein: CASTWEGRQPQHF.

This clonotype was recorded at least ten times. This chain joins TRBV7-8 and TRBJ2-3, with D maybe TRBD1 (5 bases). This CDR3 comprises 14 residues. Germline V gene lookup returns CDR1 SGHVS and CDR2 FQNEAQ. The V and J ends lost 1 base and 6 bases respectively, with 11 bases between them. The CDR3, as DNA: TGTGCCAGCAGCTTAGGTCCAGGGATGGATACGCAGTATTTT. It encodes CASSLGPGMDTQYF.

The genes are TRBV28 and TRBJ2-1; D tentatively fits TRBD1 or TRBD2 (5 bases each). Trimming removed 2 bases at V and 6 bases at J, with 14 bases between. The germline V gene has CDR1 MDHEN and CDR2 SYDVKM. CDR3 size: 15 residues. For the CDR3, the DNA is TGTGCCAGCAGTTTAAGCCAGATAGGGACCAATGAGCAGTTCTTC. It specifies CASSLSQIGTNEQFF.

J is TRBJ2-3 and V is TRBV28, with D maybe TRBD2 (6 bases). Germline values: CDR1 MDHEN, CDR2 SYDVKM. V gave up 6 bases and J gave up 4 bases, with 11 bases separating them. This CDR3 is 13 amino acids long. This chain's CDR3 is CASRRSGADTQYF. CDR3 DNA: TGTGCCAGCAGAAGGTCGGGGGCAGATACGCAGTATTTT.